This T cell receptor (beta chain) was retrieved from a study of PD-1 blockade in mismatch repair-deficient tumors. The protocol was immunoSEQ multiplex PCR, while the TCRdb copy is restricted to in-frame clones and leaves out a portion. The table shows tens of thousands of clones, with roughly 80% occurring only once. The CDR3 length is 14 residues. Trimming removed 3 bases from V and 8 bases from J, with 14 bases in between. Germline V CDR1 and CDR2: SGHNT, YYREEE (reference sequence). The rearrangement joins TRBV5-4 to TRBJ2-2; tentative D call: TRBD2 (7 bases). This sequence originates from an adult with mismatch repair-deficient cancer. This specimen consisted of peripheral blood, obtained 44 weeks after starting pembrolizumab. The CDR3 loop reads CASSWAGAGGELFF. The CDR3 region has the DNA TGTGCCAGCAGCTGGGCGGGGGCTGGAGGGGAGCTGTTTTTT.